Sequencing of this T cell receptor (beta chain) was carried out in a study of tumor-infiltrating lymphocytes in localized non-small cell lung cancer. About the research overall: Patients included smokers and never-smokers with various histologies, some sampled after neoadjuvant chemotherapy. Tumor tissue and non-adjacent uninvolved lung came from each patient.

Notes on this clone: Antigen: not known.

Sequenced by immunoSEQ multiplex PCR; TCRdb stores in-frame clones only, minus some. The data hold some 15,000 clones, with over 70% observed a single time. Study-wide points: IM1 and IM2 tumors showed no difference in T-cell fraction. Each assay used a separate piece of the same tissue.

This CDR3 is 16 amino acids long. V shed 4 bases and J shed 3 bases, with 19 bases lying between them. Germline assignment: CDR1 SGHRS and CDR2 YFSETQ. V gene TRBV5-1 combines with J gene TRBJ1-2; a weak D match, TRBD1 (5 bases). Sample: lung tumor tissue. This TCR came from a human donor with non-small cell lung cancer. DNA for the CDR3: TGCGCCAGCAGCCTCTCCGTCGGGGGGTACGACTATGGCTACACCTTC. It codes for CASSLSVGGYDYGYTF.